The rows below give T cell receptor beta chains drawn from one sample of a study of cytomegalovirus exposure and HLA in healthy donors. Generated by immunoSEQ multiplex PCR, the TCRdb table keeps only in-frame clones and is missing some. The profile shows 150,000 or so clones, 70% to 85% of them singletons. The source material was PBMCs. The receptors stem from a man aged 30-40 years in good health and CMV-seropositive. The CDR3 runs from the conserved cysteine through the conserved F or W. The D gene is left open where the match is weak. Clone size appears in some rows only: once, few, many, or a class for an expanded clone.

-	TRBV5-4	-	TRBJ2-1	TGTGCCAGCAGCTTGGCCGAAGGGGATGAGCAGTTCTTC	CASSLAEGDEQFF
TRBD2	TRBV5-4	-	TRBJ2-5	TGTGCCAGCAGCATACGACTAGCGGGAGGGGGTCGGCAAGAGACCCAGTACTTC	CASSIRLAGGGRQETQYF
TRBD2	TRBV15	-	TRBJ2-1	TGTGCCACCAGCCTCCTGGCAGGAGCGGGAGGGTACAATGAGCAGTTCTTC	CATSLLAGAGGYNEQFF
TRBD2	TRBV18	-	TRBJ2-3	TGTGCCAGCTCACCTACTAGCGGGAACACAGATACGCAGTATTTT	CASSPTSGNTDTQYF
-	TRBV18	once	TRBJ2-3	TGTGCCAGCTCAGAGGGTACGCGGGCAGATACGCAGTATTTT	CASSEGTRADTQYF
-	TRBV21-1	-	TRBJ2-5	TGTGCCAGGGTTAATCCAGGGGGCAATTGTGAGACCCAGTACTTC	CARVNPGGNCETQYF
TRBD1	TRBV30	-	TRBJ1-3	TGTGCCCGCTCGACAGGGAGCGGTGGAAACACCATATATTTT	CARSTGSGGNTIYF
-	TRBV4-1	-	TRBJ1-5	TGCGCCAGCAGCCAAAGGCGAGGGGGAAGTCAGCCCCAGCATTTT	CASSQRRGGSQPQHF
-	TRBV5-4	-	TRBJ2-2	TGTGCCAGCAGCCTGGACTATATTGTAGGCGGGGAGCTGTTTTTT	CASSLDYIVGGELFF
TRBD2	TRBV2	few	TRBJ2-5	TGTGCCAGCAGCCCACTAGCGGGGGGACCCCTACCACGTCCGACCCAGTACTTC	CASSPLAGGPLPRPTQYF
-	TRBV6-5	-	TRBJ2-7	TGTGCCAGCGCCCTAGGGGGGGCGGAGGCCTACGAGCAGTACTTC	CASALGGAEAYEQYF